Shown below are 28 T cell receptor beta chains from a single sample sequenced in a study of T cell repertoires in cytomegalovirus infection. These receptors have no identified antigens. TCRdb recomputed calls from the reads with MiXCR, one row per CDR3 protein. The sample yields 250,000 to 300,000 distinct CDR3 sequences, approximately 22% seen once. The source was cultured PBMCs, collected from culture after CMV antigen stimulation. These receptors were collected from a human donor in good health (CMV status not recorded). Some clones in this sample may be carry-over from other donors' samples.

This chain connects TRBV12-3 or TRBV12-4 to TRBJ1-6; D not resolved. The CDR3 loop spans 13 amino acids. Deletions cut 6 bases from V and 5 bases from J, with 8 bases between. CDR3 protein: CASSSEDNSPLHF. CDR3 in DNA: TGTGCCAGCAGCTCGGAAGATAATTCACCCCTCCACTTT.

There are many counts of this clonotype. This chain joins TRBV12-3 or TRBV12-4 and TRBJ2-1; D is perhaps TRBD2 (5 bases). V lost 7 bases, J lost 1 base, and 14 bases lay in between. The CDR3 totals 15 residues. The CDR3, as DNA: TGTGCCAGCACTTCGACCGGACTTTCCTACAATGAGCAGTTCTTC. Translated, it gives CASTSTGLSYNEQFF.

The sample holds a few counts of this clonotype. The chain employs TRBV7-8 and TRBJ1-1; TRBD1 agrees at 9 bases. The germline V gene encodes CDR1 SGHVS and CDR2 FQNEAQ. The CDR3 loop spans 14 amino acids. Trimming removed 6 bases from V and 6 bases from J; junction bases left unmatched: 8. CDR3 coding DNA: TGTGCCAGCAGTACGACAGGGGGAATGTCTGAAGCTTTCTTT. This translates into CASSTTGGMSEAFF.

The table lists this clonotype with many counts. CDR3 bases: TGTGCTAGTGCTAGGGTTGGGGGGACTGAAGCTTTCTTT. It is translated as CASARVGGTEAFF. The chain carries TRBV12-5 and TRBJ1-1; possibly TRBD1 for D (5 bases). Deletions cut 7 bases from V and 5 bases from J, with 14 bases between. This CDR3 is built from 13 residues. Germline V gene lookup returns CDR1 LGHNT and CDR2 FRNRAP.

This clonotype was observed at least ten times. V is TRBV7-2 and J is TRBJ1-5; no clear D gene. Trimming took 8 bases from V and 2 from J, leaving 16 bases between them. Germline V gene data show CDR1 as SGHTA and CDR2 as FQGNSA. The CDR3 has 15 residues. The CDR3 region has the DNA TGTGCCAGCGCCTTGTCGGGGTATCGCAATCAGCCCCAGCATTTT. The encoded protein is CASALSGYRNQPQHF.

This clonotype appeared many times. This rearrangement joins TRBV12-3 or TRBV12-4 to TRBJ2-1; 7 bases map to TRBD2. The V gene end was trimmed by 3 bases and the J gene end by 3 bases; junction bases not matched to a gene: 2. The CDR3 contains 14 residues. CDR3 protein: CASSFKRDYNEQFF. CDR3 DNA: TGTGCCAGCAGTTTCAAGCGGGACTACAATGAGCAGTTCTTC.

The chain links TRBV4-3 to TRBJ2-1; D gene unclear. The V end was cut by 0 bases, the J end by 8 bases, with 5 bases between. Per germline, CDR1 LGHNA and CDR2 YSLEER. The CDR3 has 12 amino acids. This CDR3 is CASSQDWDEQFF. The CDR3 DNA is TGCGCCAGCAGCCAAGATTGGGATGAGCAGTTCTTC.

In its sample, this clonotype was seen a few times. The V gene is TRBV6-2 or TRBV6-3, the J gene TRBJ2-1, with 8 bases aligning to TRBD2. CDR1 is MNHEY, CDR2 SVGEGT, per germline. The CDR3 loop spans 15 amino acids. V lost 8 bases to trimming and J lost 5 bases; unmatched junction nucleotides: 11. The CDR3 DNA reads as TGTGCCAGCCAAACCGGGGGGGCTTACGACAATGAGCAGTTCTTC. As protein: CASQTGGAYDNEQFF.

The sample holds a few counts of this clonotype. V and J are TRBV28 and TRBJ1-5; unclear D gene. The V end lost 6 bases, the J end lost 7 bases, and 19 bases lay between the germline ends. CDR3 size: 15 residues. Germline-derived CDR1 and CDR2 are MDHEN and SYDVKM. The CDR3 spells CASSTARVPGQPQHF. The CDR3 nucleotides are TGTGCCAGCAGCACGGCCCGAGTGCCGGGGCAGCCCCAGCATTTT. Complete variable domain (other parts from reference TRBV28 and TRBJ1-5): DVKVTQSSRYLVKRTGEKVFLECVQDMDHENMFWYRQDPGLGLRLIYFSYDVKMKEKGDIPEGYSVSREKKERFSLILESASTNQTSMYLCASSTARVPGQPQHFGDGTRLSIL.

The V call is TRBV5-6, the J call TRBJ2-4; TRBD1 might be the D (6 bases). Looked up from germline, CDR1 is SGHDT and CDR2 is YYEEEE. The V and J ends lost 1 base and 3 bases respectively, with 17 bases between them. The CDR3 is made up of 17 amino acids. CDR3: CASSLRAGARGKNIQYF. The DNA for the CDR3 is TGTGCCAGCAGCTTGCGGGCCGGAGCCAGGGGCAAAAACATTCAGTACTTC.

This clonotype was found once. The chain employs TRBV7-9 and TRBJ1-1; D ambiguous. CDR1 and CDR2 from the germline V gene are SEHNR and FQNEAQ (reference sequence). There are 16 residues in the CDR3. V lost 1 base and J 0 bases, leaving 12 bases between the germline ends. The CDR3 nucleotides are TGTGCCAGCAGCTTAGGCTCAGTCAGGTTGAACACTGAAGCTTTCTTT. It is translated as CASSLGSVRLNTEAFF.

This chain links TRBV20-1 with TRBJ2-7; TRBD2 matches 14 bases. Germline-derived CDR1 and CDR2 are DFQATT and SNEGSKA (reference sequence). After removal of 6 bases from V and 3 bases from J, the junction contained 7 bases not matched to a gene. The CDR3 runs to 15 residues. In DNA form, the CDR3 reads TGCAGTGCGAACCCGGGACTAGCGGGAGTCTACGAGCAGTACTTC. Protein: CSANPGLAGVYEQYF.

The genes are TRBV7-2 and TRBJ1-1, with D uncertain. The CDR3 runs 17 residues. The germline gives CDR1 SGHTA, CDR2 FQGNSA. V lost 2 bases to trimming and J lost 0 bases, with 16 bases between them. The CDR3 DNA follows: TGTGCCAGCAGCTTACGAGGGTCCAACCGACTGAACACTGAAGCTTTCTTT. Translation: CASSLRGSNRLNTEAFF.

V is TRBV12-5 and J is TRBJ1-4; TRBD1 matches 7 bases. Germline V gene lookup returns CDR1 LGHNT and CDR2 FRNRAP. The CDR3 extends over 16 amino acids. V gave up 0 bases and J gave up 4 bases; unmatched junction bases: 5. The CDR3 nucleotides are TGTGCTAGTGGTTTGGTTAGACAGGGTTTTAATGAAAAACTGTTTTTT. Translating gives CASGLVRQGFNEKLFF.

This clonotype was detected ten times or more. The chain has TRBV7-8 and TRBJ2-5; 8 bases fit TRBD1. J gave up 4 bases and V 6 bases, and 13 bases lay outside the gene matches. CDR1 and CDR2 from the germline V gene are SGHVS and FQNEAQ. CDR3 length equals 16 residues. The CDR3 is CASRLPTGVRGETQYF. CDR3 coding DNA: TGTGCCAGCAGACTCCCGACAGGGGTTCGGGGAGAGACCCAGTACTTC. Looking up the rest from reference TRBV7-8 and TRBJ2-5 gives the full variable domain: GAGVSQSPRYKVAKRGQDVALRCDPISGHVSLFWYQQALGQGPEFLTYFQNEAQLDKSGLPSDRFFAERPEGSVSTLKIQRTQQEDSAVYLCASRLPTGVRGETQYFGPGTRLLVL.

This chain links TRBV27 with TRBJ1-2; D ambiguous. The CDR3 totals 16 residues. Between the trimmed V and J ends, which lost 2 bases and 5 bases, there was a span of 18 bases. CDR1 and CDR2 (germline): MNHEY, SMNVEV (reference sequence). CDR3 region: CASSLQDPGLGYGYTF. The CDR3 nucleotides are TGTGCCAGCAGTTTACAGGACCCTGGTTTAGGATATGGCTACACCTTC.

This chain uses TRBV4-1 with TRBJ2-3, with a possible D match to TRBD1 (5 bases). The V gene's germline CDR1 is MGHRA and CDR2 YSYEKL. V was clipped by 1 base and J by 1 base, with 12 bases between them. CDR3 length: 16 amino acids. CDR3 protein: CASSQVATARTDTQYF. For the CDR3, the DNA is TGCGCCAGCAGCCAAGTTGCGACAGCACGCACAGATACGCAGTATTTT.

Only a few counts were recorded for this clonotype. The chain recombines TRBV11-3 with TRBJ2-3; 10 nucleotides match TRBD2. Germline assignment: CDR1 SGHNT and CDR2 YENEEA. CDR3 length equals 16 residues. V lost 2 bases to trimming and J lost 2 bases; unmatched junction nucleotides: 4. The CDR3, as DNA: TGTGCCAGCAGCTTAACTAGCGGGAAGCCCACAGATACGCAGTATTTT. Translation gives CASSLTSGKPTDTQYF.

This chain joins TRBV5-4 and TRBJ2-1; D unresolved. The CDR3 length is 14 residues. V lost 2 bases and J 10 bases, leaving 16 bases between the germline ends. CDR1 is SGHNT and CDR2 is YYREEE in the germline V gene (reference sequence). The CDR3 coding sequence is TGTGCCAGCAGCTTATGGGCAGCCGTCGGGGAGCAGTTCTTC. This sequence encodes CASSLWAAVGEQFF.

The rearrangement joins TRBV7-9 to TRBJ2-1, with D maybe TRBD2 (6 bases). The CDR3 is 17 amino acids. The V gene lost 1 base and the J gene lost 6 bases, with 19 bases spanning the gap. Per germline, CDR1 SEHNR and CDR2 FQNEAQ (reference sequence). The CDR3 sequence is CASSLGSREWFGNEQFF. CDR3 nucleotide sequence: TGTGCCAGCAGCTTAGGGTCACGGGAGTGGTTCGGCAATGAGCAGTTCTTC.

For the CDR3, the DNA is TGTGCCAGCAGTGGAGAACTACCCGCGGGATACAATGAGCAGTTCTTC. Amino acid sequence: CASSGELPAGYNEQFF. The chain carries TRBV27 and TRBJ2-1; perhaps TRBD2 as D (6 bases). The V gene's germline CDR1 is MNHEY and CDR2 SMNVEV (reference sequence). With 5 bases removed from V and 4 bases from J, the gap between germline ends came to 18 bases. This CDR3 spans 16 amino acids.

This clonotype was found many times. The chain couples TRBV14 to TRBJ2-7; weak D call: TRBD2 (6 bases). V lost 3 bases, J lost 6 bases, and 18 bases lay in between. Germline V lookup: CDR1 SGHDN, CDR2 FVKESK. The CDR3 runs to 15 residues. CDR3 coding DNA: TGTGCCAGCAGCCATGCGATAGTGCGGGGCAGCGAGCAGTACTTC. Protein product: CASSHAIVRGSEQYF.

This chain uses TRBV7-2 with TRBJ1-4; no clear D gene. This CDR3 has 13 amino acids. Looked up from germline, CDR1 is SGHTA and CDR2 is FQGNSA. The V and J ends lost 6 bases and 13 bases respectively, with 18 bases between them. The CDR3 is CASSSFTQSRLFF. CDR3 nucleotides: TGTGCCAGCAGTTCATTCACCCAAAGCAGACTGTTTTTT.

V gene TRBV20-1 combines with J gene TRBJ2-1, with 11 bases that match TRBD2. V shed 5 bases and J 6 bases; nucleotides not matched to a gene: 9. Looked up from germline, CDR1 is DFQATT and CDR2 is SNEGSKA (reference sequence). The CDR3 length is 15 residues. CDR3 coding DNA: TGCAGTGCTGGGTTCCGTAGCGGGAGGGTCAATGAGCAGTTCTTC. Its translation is CSAGFRSGRVNEQFF.

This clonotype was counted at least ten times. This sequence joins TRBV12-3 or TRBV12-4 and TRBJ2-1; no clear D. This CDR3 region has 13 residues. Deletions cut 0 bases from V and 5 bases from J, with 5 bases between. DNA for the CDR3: TGTGCCAGCAGTTTAGCCCGGGACAATGAGCAGTTCTTC. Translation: CASSLARDNEQFF.

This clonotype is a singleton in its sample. The CDR3 reads CASKITTDYGYTF. The CDR3 nucleotides read TGCGCCAGCAAGATAACGACGGACTATGGCTACACCTTC. The chain links TRBV10-2 to TRBJ1-2; D gene uncertain. CDR1 and CDR2 from the germline V gene are WSHSY and SAAADI. The CDR3 runs 13 residues. V dropped 7 bases and J dropped 3 bases, with 12 bases sitting between them.

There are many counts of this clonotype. The CDR3 is CASSLGHGTGYEAFF. The CDR3 DNA reads as TGTGCCAGCAGCTTAGGGCATGGGACAGGTTATGAAGCTTTCTTT. The J gene is TRBJ1-1, the V gene TRBV7-6; 8 nucleotides line up with TRBD1. Germline-derived CDR1 and CDR2 are SGHVS and FNYEAQ. Unmatched junction bases numbered 8, after V lost 1 base and J lost 7 bases. The CDR3 has 15 amino acids.

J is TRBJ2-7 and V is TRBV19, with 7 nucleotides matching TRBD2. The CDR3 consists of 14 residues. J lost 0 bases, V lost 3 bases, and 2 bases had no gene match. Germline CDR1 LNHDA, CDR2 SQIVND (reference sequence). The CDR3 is CASSIGGSSYEQYF. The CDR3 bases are TGTGCCAGTAGTATCGGCGGGAGCTCCTACGAGCAGTACTTC.